The 2 T cell receptor beta chains below come from one sample, sequenced in a study of blood T cell repertoires in COVID-19. TCRdb's copy holds only in-frame clones and misses some; the assay was immunoSEQ multiplex PCR. Of 430,000 or so clones listed, 70% to 90% are singletons. Sequencing input: peripheral blood. The origin of the receptors is a man aged 18-30 years with COVID-19, enrolled during active disease.

The chain is built from TRBV24-1 and TRBJ2-1; D perhaps matches TRBD1 (6 bases). The V gene lost 11 bases and the J gene lost 6 bases, with 10 bases spanning the gap. This CDR3 is built from 11 residues. Germline values: CDR1 KGHDR, CDR2 SFDVKD. The CDR3 loop is CAKDSTNEQFF. For the CDR3, the DNA is TGTGCCAAGGACAGTACCAATGAGCAGTTCTTC.

This chain connects TRBV7-8 to TRBJ2-1, with 10 nucleotides matching TRBD2. The CDR3 totals 18 residues. Trimming cost V 3 bases and J 0 bases; bases outside gene matches: 8. The V gene's germline CDR1 is SGHVS and CDR2 FQNEAQ. The CDR3 region is CASSFSSGSGGSYNEQFF. The DNA of the CDR3 is TGTGCCAGCAGCTTTTCTAGCGGGAGTGGGGGCTCCTACAATGAGCAGTTCTTC.